Sequencing of this TCR beta chain was carried out in a study of blood T cells in healthy people across ages. Study results and limitations: The diversity estimates, figures obtained from one million T cells, were considered underestimates. No one knew whether donors had CMV, which possibly confounded expanded clonotype changes.

CDR1 is GTSNPN and CDR2 is SVGIG in the germline V gene (reference sequence). The CDR3 is made up of 13 amino acids. V gave up 5 bases and J gave up 5 bases; unmatched junction bases: 8. The second PCR ran about 6 to 12 cycles with a sample-barcoded 5' primer and J-beta primers. TCRdb reprocessed the 5' RACE reads via MiXCR and lists one record per CDR3 protein. This table holds 1.5 million to 2 million distinct CDR3 sequences, about 28% found once. This clonotype was counted ten times or more. Its specificity is unknown. The sequenced sample consisted of blood. The chain is built from TRBV30 and TRBJ2-5; 7 bases are shared with TRBD1. This TCR was sampled from a woman aged 25 to 39 in good health. The DNA of the CDR3 is TGTGCCTGGTCAGGGGGTGCGCTCGAGACCCAGTACTTC. It translates to CAWSGGALETQYF. Full variable domain (remainder filled in from reference TRBV30 and TRBJ2-5): SQTIHQWPATLVQPVGSPLSLECTVEGTSNPNLYWYRQAAGRGLQLLFYSVGIGQISSEVPQNLSASRPQDRQFILSSKKLLLSDSGFYLCAWSGGALETQYFGPGTRLLVL.